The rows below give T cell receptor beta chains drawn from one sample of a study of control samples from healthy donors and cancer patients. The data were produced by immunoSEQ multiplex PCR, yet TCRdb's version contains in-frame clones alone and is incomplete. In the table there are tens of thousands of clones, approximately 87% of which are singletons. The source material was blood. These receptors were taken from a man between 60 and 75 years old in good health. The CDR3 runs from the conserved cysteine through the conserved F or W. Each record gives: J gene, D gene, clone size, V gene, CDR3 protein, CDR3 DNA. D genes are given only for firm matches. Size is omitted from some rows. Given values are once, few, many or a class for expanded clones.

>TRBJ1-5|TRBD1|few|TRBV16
CASSQLRDRGRLGNQPQHF
TGTGCCAGCAGCCAATTAAGGGACAGGGGTCGTCTAGGGAATCAGCCCCAGCATTTT
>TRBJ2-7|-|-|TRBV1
CTSSQEPEHEQYF
TGCACCAGCAGCCAAGAGCCAGAACACGAGCAGTACTTC
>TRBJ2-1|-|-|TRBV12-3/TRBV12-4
CASSLAAGSEFF
TGTGCCAGCAGTTTAGCGGCGGGTTCCGAGTTCTTC
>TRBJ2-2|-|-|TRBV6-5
CASRRHPDAGELFF
TGTGCCAGCAGGAGACACCCTGACGCCGGGGAGCTGTTTTTT
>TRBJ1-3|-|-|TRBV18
CASSENDRLSGNTIYF
TGTGCCAGCTCAGAAAACGACAGGCTCTCTGGAAACACCATATATTTT
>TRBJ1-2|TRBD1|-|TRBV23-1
CASLGTGDYTF
TGCGCCAGTTTGGGGACAGGGGACTACACCTTC
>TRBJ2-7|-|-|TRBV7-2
CASSLRGWSSYEQYF
TGTGCCAGCAGCCTCAGGGGTTGGAGCTCCTACGAGCAGTACTTC
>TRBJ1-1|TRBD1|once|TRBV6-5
CASSSPGTGNTEAFF
TGTGCCAGCAGCTCTCCTGGGACAGGGAACACTGAAGCTTTCTTT
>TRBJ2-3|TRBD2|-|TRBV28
CASSLWQLAGGGTDTQYF
TGTGCCAGCAGTTTATGGCAGCTAGCGGGCGGGGGCACAGATACGCAGTATTTT
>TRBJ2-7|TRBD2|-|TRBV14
CASSNHGTSGRYEQYF
TGTGCCAGCAGCAACCACGGGACTAGCGGGAGGTACGAGCAGTACTTC
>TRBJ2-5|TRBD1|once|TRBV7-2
CASSRDRGQETQYF
TGTGCCAGCAGTAGGGACAGGGGGCAAGAGACCCAGTACTTC
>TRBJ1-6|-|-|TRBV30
CALTRSSYNSPLHF
TGTGCCTTGACAAGGAGCTCCTATAATTCACCCCTCCACTTT
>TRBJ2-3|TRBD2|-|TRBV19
CASAAGGPTDTQYF
TGTGCCAGTGCAGCGGGGGGGCCCACAGATACGCAGTATTTT
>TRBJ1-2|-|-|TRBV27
CASSLGGTNYGYTF
TGTGCCAGCAGTTTAGGAGGGACTAACTATGGCTACACCTTC
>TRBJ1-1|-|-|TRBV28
CASSSKRRAATEAFF
TGTGCCAGCAGTTCTAAACGGAGGGCGGCCACTGAAGCTTTCTTT
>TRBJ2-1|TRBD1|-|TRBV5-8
CASSPTGTGGREQFF
TGTGCCAGCAGCCCGACCGGGACAGGGGGCAGGGAGCAGTTCTTC
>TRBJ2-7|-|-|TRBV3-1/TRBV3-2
CASSQGAGAGEQYF
TGTGCCAGCAGCCAAGGGGCAGGGGCGGGAGAGCAGTACTTC
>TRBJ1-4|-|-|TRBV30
CAWSRGAINEKLFF
TGTGCCTGGAGTAGGGGGGCTATTAATGAAAAACTGTTTTTT
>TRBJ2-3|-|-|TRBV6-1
CASSLNSGTDTQYF
TGTGCCAGCAGTCTGAATAGCGGCACAGATACGCAGTATTTT
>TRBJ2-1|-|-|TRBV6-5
CASKPGTDPYNEQFF
TGTGCCAGCAAACCCGGGACGGACCCCTACAATGAGCAGTTCTTC
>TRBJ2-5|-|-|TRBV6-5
CASRLEETQYF
TGTGCCAGCAGGCTTGAAGAGACCCAGTACTTC
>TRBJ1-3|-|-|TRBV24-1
CATSDIGSGNTIYF
TGTGCCACCAGTGATATCGGAAGTGGAAACACCATATATTTT
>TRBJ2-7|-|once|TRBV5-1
CASHLGHSYEQYF
TGCGCCAGCCACTTGGGTCACTCCTACGAGCAGTACTTC
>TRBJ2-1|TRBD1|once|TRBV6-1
CASSGIGTGGYNEQFF
TGTGCCAGCAGTGGAATCGGGACAGGGGGCTACAATGAGCAGTTCTTC
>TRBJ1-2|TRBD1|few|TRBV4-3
CASSQAHSTGGYGYTF
TGCGCCAGCAGCCAAGCTCACTCTACAGGGGGCTATGGCTACACCTTC
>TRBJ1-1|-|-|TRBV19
CASSIAAATEAFF
TGTGCCAGTAGTATAGCGGCGGCCACTGAAGCTTTCTTT
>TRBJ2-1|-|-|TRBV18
CASSPLRDLGEQFF
TGTGCCAGCTCACCACTCCGAGACTTAGGTGAGCAGTTCTTC
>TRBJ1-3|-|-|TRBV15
CATSRDLTAGNTIYF
TGTGCCACCAGCAGAGATTTAACAGCTGGAAACACCATATATTTT
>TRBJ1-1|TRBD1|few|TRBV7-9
CATQATQGAGEAFF
TGTGCAACACAAGCGACACAGGGGGCTGGGGAAGCTTTCTTT
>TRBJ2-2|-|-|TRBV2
CASRAENTGELFF
TGTGCCAGTCGAGCGGAGAACACCGGGGAGCTGTTTTTT
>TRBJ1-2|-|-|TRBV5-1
CASSLRQAAAAYTF
TGCGCCAGCAGCTTGAGACAGGCTGCTGCGGCTTACACCTTC
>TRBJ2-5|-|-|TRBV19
CASSYGARGRRQETQYF
TGTGCCAGTAGTTACGGAGCCCGGGGACGGCGGCAAGAGACCCAGTACTTC
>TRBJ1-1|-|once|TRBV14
CASSQDRNRNTEAFF
TGTGCCAGCAGCCAAGATCGAAACAGGAACACTGAAGCTTTCTTT
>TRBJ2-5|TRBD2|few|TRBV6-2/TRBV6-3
CASSYKGSGSGETQYF
TGTGCCAGCAGTTATAAAGGTAGCGGGAGTGGGGAGACCCAGTACTTC
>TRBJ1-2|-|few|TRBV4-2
CASSPGGVSSYGYTF
TGTGCCAGCAGCCCCGGGGGGGTGTCCAGCTATGGCTACACCTTC
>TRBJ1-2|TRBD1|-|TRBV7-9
CASARDRGLYGYTF
TGTGCCAGCGCCAGGGACAGGGGGCTCTATGGCTACACCTTC
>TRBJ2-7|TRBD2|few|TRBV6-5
CASSYSQRETHEQYF
TGTGCCAGCAGTTACTCCCAGCGGGAGACCCACGAGCAGTACTTC
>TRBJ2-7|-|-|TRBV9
CASSVEGGGGEQYF
TGTGCCAGCAGCGTAGAAGGGGGTGGTGGCGAGCAGTACTTC
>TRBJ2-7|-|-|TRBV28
CASGREPSYEQYF
TGTGCCAGCGGTAGGGAACCATCCTACGAGCAGTACTTC
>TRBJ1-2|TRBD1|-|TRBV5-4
CASSSLLLKGATPHYGYTF
TGTGCCAGCAGCTCCCTCTTATTAAAGGGGGCTACTCCTCACTATGGCTACACCTTC
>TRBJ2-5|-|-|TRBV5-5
CASSHRLAVGETQYF
TGTGCCAGCAGCCACCGGTTGGCGGTCGGGGAGACCCAGTACTTC
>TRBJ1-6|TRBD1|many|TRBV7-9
CASSPTTGGNSPLHF
TGTGCCAGCAGTCCCACCACAGGGGGCAATTCACCCCTCCACTTT
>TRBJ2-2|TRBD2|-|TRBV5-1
CASRVGLAGANTGELFF
TGCGCCAGCAGGGTTGGACTAGCGGGGGCGAACACCGGGGAGCTGTTTTTT
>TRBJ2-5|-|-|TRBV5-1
CASRGAAGGETQYF
TGCGCCAGCCGCGGGGCTGCCGGCGGGGAGACCCAGTACTTC
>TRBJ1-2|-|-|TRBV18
CASSRGRSHYGYTF
TGTGCCAGCTCACGGGGCAGGTCCCACTATGGCTACACCTTC
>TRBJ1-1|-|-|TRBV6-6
CASSYEGWSTEAFF
TGTGCCAGCAGTTACGAGGGTTGGAGCACTGAAGCTTTCTTT
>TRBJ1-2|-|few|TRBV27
CASSPRGAGRGGYTF
TGTGCCAGCAGTCCCCGCGGCGCGGGGAGGGGCGGCTACACCTTC
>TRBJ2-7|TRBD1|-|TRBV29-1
CSAGQGMKQYF
TGCAGCGCCGGACAGGGGATGAAGCAGTACTTC
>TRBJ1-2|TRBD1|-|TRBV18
CASSGQGLSYGYTF
TGTGCCAGCTCAGGACAGGGACTCTCCTATGGCTACACCTTC
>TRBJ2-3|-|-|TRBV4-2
CASSQDWGVGDTQYF
TGTGCCAGCAGCCAAGATTGGGGGGTTGGAGATACGCAGTATTTT
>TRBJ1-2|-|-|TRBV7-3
CASSLTSAGQYGYTF
TGTGCCAGCAGCTTAACGTCGGCAGGACAATATGGCTACACCTTC
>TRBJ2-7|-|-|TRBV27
CASSRPPGARLGNEQYF
TGTGCCAGCAGCCGGCCCCCAGGGGCCCGCCTTGGGAACGAGCAGTACTTC